The 27 T cell receptor beta chains given below trace back to one sample, sequenced in a study of technical replicates of blood from a handful of donors. Clones were read by immunoSEQ multiplex PCR, and TCRdb kept only the in-frame ones, dropping some. The sample yields 65,000 to 95,000 clones, approximately 93% seen once. Sequenced: T cells isolated from PBMCs. Receptors originate from a human donor in good health.

The chain is built from TRBV5-1 and TRBJ1-4, with TRBD1 as a possible D gene (6 bases). Per the germline V gene, CDR1 is SGHRS and CDR2 is YFSETQ. The CDR3 has 14 residues. Trimming shortened V by 4 bases and J by 8 bases, and 15 bases separated the two germline ends. The CDR3 sequence: CASSPTGIGEKLFF. The CDR3 DNA is TGCGCCAGCAGCCCAACAGGGATAGGGGAAAAACTGTTTTTT.

The count of this clone is one. The chain uses TRBV10-2 and TRBJ2-1; 11 nucleotides align to TRBD2. Germline V CDR1 and CDR2: WSHSY, SAAADI. CDR3 length: 16 amino acids. V gave up 7 bases and J gave up 6 bases; unmatched junction bases: 11. For the CDR3, the DNA is TGCGCCAGCACCGACCTACAACTAGCGGGAGCCAATGAGCAGTTCTTC. It encodes CASTDLQLAGANEQFF.

The DNA for the CDR3 is TGTGCCAGCAGCTTAACGACAGGGAGCTACAATGAGCAGTTCTTC. Amino acid sequence: CASSLTTGSYNEQFF. This chain joins TRBV7-3 and TRBJ2-1; 7 nucleotides agree with TRBD1. V trimming: 0 bases; J trimming: 3 bases; junction bases outside the gene matches: 2. CDR3 size: 15 residues. Germline assignment: CDR1 SGHTA and CDR2 FQGTGA.

The CDR3 nucleotides are TGCGCCAGCAGACGGGGCACAGATACGCAGTATTTT. Its translation is CASRRGTDTQYF. This rearrangement joins TRBV5-1 to TRBJ2-3; D remains ambiguous. There are 12 residues in the CDR3. V lost 5 bases and J 1 base, leaving 5 bases between the germline ends. CDR1 and CDR2 (germline): SGHRS, YFSETQ. The full variable domain, completed using reference TRBV5-1 and TRBJ2-3, is KAGVTQTPRYLIKTRGQQVTLSCSPISGHRSVSWYQQTPGQGLQFLFEYFSETQRNKGNFPGRFSGRQFSNSRSEMNVSTLELGDSALYLCASRRGTDTQYFGPGTRLTVL.

The table lists this clone with a count of one. The rearrangement uses TRBV5-1 and TRBJ2-6, with D perhaps matching TRBD1 (7 bases). The V gene lost 6 bases and the J gene lost 0 bases, with 16 bases spanning the gap. In germline, CDR1 is SGHRS, CDR2 YFSETQ. CDR3 size: 17 residues. The CDR3 DNA sequence: TGCGCCAGCACCAGGTCAGGGGGGATCTCTGGGGCCAACGTCCTGACTTTC. Translated: CASTRSGGISGANVLTF.

The CDR3 is CASSFGTGGNQPQHF. The CDR3 DNA sequence: TGTGCCAGCAGTTTTGGGACAGGCGGCAATCAGCCCCAGCATTTT. The V call is TRBV6-5, the J call TRBJ1-5; the match to TRBD1 covers 8 bases. Germline V gene lookup returns CDR1 MNHEY and CDR2 SVGAGI. With 4 bases clipped from V and 2 bases from J, the junction kept 4 bases outside the gene matches. The CDR3 has 15 amino acids.

A single count supports this clone. The chain employs TRBV11-2 and TRBJ1-4; D is uncertain. V was cut by 3 bases and J by 7 bases, with 6 bases left in between. The CDR3 sequence is 12 residues long. The germline CDR1 and CDR2 sequences are SGHAT and FQNNGV. CDR3 protein: CASSFEGEKLFF. The DNA of the CDR3 is TGTGCCAGCAGCTTCGAGGGTGAAAAACTGTTTTTT.

This clone was recorded once. The chain employs TRBV5-1 and TRBJ1-6; the match to TRBD1 covers 9 bases. The ends lost 3 bases at V and 9 bases at J; junction bases unmatched: 4. CDR3 length: 14 residues. Looked up from germline, CDR1 is SGHRS and CDR2 is YFSETQ. This CDR3 reads CASSSGQGGSPLHF. The CDR3 coding sequence is TGCGCCAGCAGCTCGGGACAGGGAGGTTCACCCCTCCACTTT.

This clone was detected once. V is TRBV15 and J is TRBJ2-7; tentatively, D is TRBD1 (5 bases). The germline V and J ends were trimmed by 1 base and 1 base, with 14 bases remaining between them. There are 16 residues in the CDR3. Germline V gene sequence: CDR1 LNHNV, CDR2 YYDKDF (reference sequence). The CDR3 here is CATSRVPLTDSYEQYF. In DNA, the CDR3 is TGTGCCACCAGCAGAGTCCCCCTGACAGATTCCTACGAGCAGTACTTC.

This clone was seen once. V usage is TRBV7-9 and J usage is TRBJ2-1, with 8 positions matching TRBD2. Germline V gene sequence: CDR1 SEHNR, CDR2 FQNEAQ (reference sequence). The CDR3 runs to 16 residues. The V and J ends lost 4 bases and 4 bases, in that order; junction bases with no gene match: 9. CDR3 bases: TGTGCCAGCAGCTACTCGGGACTAGGGTTATACAATGAGCAGTTCTTC. Its translation: CASSYSGLGLYNEQFF.

This chain connects TRBV10-2 to TRBJ1-2, with TRBD1 matching over 7 bases. V lost 0 bases, J lost 6 bases, and 7 bases stayed unmatched. CDR1 and CDR2 (germline): WSHSY, SAAADI. The CDR3 covers 15 residues. The CDR3 region has the DNA TGCGCCAGCAGTGAGTCTAGACAGGGAGTCAATGGCTACACCTTC. Translating it yields CASSESRQGVNGYTF.

V and J are TRBV6-5 and TRBJ1-6; 7 bases fit TRBD1. CDR1 MNHEY and CDR2 SVGAGI come from the germline V gene. The CDR3 runs 16 residues. The V and J ends lost 2 bases and 10 bases, in that order; junction bases with no gene match: 11. The CDR3 region is CASSYRRGQANSPLHF. CDR3 coding DNA: TGTGCCAGCAGTTACCGTAGGGGGCAGGCGAACTCACCCCTCCACTTT.

The J gene is TRBJ2-7, the V gene TRBV7-9, with 8 bases identical to TRBD2. Unmatched junction bases numbered 10, after V lost 3 bases and J lost 6 bases. The CDR3 covers 15 residues. From germline, CDR1 is SEHNR and CDR2 FQNEAQ (reference sequence). The CDR3 loop is CASSFDGRALSEQYF. The CDR3 nucleotides are TGTGCCAGCAGCTTTGACGGGAGGGCCCTCTCCGAGCAGTACTTC.

The chain is built from TRBV5-4 and TRBJ2-7, with no clear D. The CDR3 consists of 14 residues. Germline values: CDR1 SGHNT, CDR2 YYREEE (reference sequence). V lost 0 bases to trimming and J lost 4 bases, with 11 bases between them. The CDR3 region has the DNA TGTGCCAGCAGCTTGGTGTCGGAGTCGTACGAGCAGTACTTC. Protein product: CASSLVSESYEQYF.

This clone was seen just once. The V and J genes are TRBV6-1 and TRBJ2-1, with a weak D call TRBD1 (6 bases). The CDR3 sequence is 13 residues long. Germline V gives CDR1 MNHNS, CDR2 SASEGT. V dropped 11 bases and J dropped 3 bases, with 14 bases sitting between them. The CDR3: CASGAGDYNEQFF. In nucleotides, the CDR3 is TGTGCCTCAGGGGCAGGGGACTACAATGAGCAGTTCTTC.

The chain joins TRBV28 to TRBJ2-7, with D unclear. The V gene lost 6 bases and the J gene lost 2 bases, with 17 bases spanning the gap. The CDR3 has 15 amino acids. Germline V gene data show CDR1 as MDHEN and CDR2 as SYDVKM. CDR3: CASRKQIPGTYEQYF. DNA for the CDR3: TGTGCCAGCAGAAAACAGATTCCTGGAACCTACGAGCAGTACTTC.

This clone was seen once. This rearrangement joins TRBV4-1 to TRBJ1-1, with 8 bases aligning to TRBD1. The CDR3 is made up of 15 amino acids. J lost 4 bases, V lost 3 bases, and 7 bases had no gene match. Germline CDR1 MGHRA, CDR2 YSYEKL. CDR3: CASSQPDRDFTEAFF. CDR3 sequence (DNA): TGCGCCAGCAGCCAGCCGGACAGGGATTTCACTGAAGCTTTCTTT.

The chain carries TRBV5-4 and TRBJ2-1; 7 nucleotides agree with TRBD2. CDR1 and CDR2 (germline): SGHNT, YYREEE (reference sequence). Trimming removed 6 bases from V and 1 base from J; junction bases left unmatched: 7. The CDR3 spans 15 residues. CDR3 nucleotides: TGTGCCAGCACCTCGGGCGGGAGTTCCTACAATGAGCAGTTCTTC. Amino acids: CASTSGGSSYNEQFF.

This rearrangement joins TRBV19 to TRBJ1-2; 9 bases are shared with TRBD1. CDR3 size: 15 residues. Per the germline V gene, CDR1 is LNHDA and CDR2 is SQIVND (reference sequence). The J segment lost 4 bases and the V segment lost 5 bases, leaving 8 bases of the junction unmatched. The CDR3 loop is CASSDGDRVGYGYTF. The DNA for the CDR3 is TGTGCCAGTAGTGACGGGGACAGGGTGGGCTATGGCTACACCTTC.

The rearrangement links TRBV5-1 to TRBJ2-5; D possibly corresponds to TRBD1 (6 bases). CDR1 and CDR2 (germline): SGHRS, YFSETQ. The CDR3 totals 16 residues. Deletions cut 0 bases from V and 1 base from J, with 13 bases between. The CDR3 DNA reads TGCGCCAGCAGCTTGGCGATTACACAGGGCCAAGAGACCCAGTACTTC. It yields the protein CASSLAITQGQETQYF.

The table lists this clone with a few counts. V gene TRBV18 combines with J gene TRBJ1-2; D gene unclear. The CDR3 runs 14 residues. V lost 0 bases, J lost 2 bases, and 7 bases lay in between. Germline loops: CDR1 KGHSH, CDR2 LQKENI. CDR3 in amino acids: CASSPPSQNYGYTF. The CDR3 coding sequence is TGTGCCAGCTCACCACCATCACAGAACTATGGCTACACCTTC.

The rearrangement uses TRBV21-1 and TRBJ2-7; the table gives TRBD1 as D, unverified against the DNA. TRBV21-1 is designated a pseudogene. The CDR3 covers 17 residues. CDR3 protein: CASSKWQSPTAAYEQYF. CDR3 sequence (DNA): TGTGCCAGCAGCAAATGGCAATCGCCGACAGCAGCCTACGAGCAGTACTTC.

The chain uses TRBV5-1 and TRBJ2-6; 7 positions match TRBD1. This CDR3 has 15 residues. Unmatched junction bases numbered 3, after V lost 4 bases and J lost 2 bases. CDR1 and CDR2 from the germline V gene are SGHRS and YFSETQ. The CDR3 DNA follows: TGCGCCAGCAGCCAAGGACAGGCTGGGGCCAACGTCCTGACTTTC. It translates to CASSQGQAGANVLTF.

The chain employs TRBV27 and TRBJ2-6; no definite D call. The CDR3 consists of 16 residues. Between the trimmed V and J ends, which lost 2 bases and 0 bases, there was a span of 8 bases. Germline V gene data show CDR1 as MNHEY and CDR2 as SMNVEV (reference sequence). For the CDR3, the DNA is TGTGCCAGCAGTTTAGGATGGGCCTCTGGGGCCAACGTCCTGACTTTC. Translating gives CASSLGWASGANVLTF.

The chain joins TRBV6-5 to TRBJ1-5; D unclear. V lost 2 bases and J lost 6, with 11 bases in between. Germline lookup yields CDR1 MNHEY and CDR2 SVGAGI. This CDR3 comprises 14 residues. CDR3 amino acids: CASSYAPGGQPQHF. CDR3 coding DNA: TGTGCCAGCAGTTACGCCCCCGGCGGTCAGCCCCAGCATTTT.

This clone has a handful of counts. This rearrangement joins TRBV19 to TRBJ2-1; the D is unclear. Trimming removed 10 bases at V and 8 bases at J, with 9 bases between. CDR3 size: 10 residues. Germline CDR1 is LNHDA and CDR2 is SQIVND (reference sequence). CDR3 bases: TGTGCCAAGATGGCCGATGAGCAGTTCTTC. It is translated as CAKMADEQFF.

The chain combines TRBV27 with TRBJ1-2; the D gene is possibly TRBD1 (5 bases). CDR3 size: 12 residues. CDR1 is MNHEY and CDR2 is SMNVEV in the germline V gene (reference sequence). V lost 5 bases and J 6 bases, leaving 10 bases between the germline ends. In nucleotides, the CDR3 is TGTGCCAGCAGTCAGGGACTAGATGGCTACACCTTC. Amino acid sequence: CASSQGLDGYTF.